Listed below are T cell receptor beta chains from one sample, sequenced in a study of T cells in Graves' hyperthyroidism and ophthalmopathy. TCRdb re-derived calls from the multiplex PCR reads in MiXCR, one entry per CDR3 protein. The table lists roughly 500,000 distinct CDR3 sequences, 40% to 50% of them singletons. Sequencing input: peripheral blood or thyroid tissue (not recorded which). Source of these receptors: an adult woman with Graves' disease, either hyperthyroidism or ophthalmopathy (not recorded which). Each CDR3 is given without its conserved first and last residue. Where a row states a size, it is once, few, many or the class of an expanded clone; other rows omit it.

>TRBJ2-3|few|TRBV7-2
ASSLVGLRTDTQY
>TRBJ1-2|once|TRBV20-1
SARAPGGQGVYGYT
>TRBJ2-7|many|TRBV10-3
AISESTGYSYEQY
>TRBJ2-5|many|TRBV9
ASSVSQFQETQY
>TRBJ2-5|-|TRBV10-3
VISERGDQETQY
>TRBJ1-4|-|TRBV4-1
ASSQDYSKLNEKLF
>TRBJ1-2|many|TRBV2
ASRAGGADGYT
>TRBJ1-5|many|TRBV5-1
ASSLAGEGSQPQH
>TRBJ1-2|many|TRBV12-3/TRBV12-4
ASTQGQGYGYT
>TRBJ2-2|-|TRBV3-1
ASRQRDTTGELF
>TRBJ2-5|-|TRBV7-3
ASSSGTGYQETQY
>TRBJ1-1|-|TRBV29-1
SVEQGALDTEAF
>TRBJ1-2|-|TRBV10-3
AISPEPRGQTYGYT
>TRBJ2-7|-|TRBV7-9
ASSHQTSGYEQY
>TRBJ2-7|few|TRBV15
ATSRRQTGPYEQY
>TRBJ1-1|once|TRBV5-6
ASSGGMRASEAF
>TRBJ2-7|once|TRBV7-3
ASSYSLRDEQY
>TRBJ1-5|many|TRBV6-2/TRBV6-3
ASSRTGVSNQPQH
>TRBJ2-7|many|TRBV11-2
ASSSNLASSYEQY
>TRBJ1-4|few|TRBV2
ASSEGQGRNEKLF
>TRBJ2-5|-|TRBV29-1
SVERQGSGSETQY
>TRBJ1-4|-|TRBV7-2
ASGLSGGADEKLF